Given below is one T cell receptor (beta chain) in context. What it binds is not known. This entry is derived from a study of blood T cells in healthy people across ages. Study findings and constraints: TCR beta diversity correlated strongly with naive T cell percentage.

A second roughly 6 to 12 cycle PCR used barcoded and J-beta primers. TCRdb re-derived calls from the 5' RACE reads in MiXCR, one entry per CDR3 protein. Here the sample spans approximately 880,000 distinct CDR3 sequences, about 48% being singletons. The CDR3 length is 16 residues. The chain uses TRBV12-3 or TRBV12-4 and TRBJ2-5, with 9 positions matching TRBD2. The J call may be mistaken, given a closer DNA end match to TRBJ2-1. The receptor comes from a man aged 30-40 years in good health. The specimen was blood. CDR3 DNA sequence: TGTGCCAGCTCAGAGGCTAGCGGGGACTTCCAAGAGACCCAGTTCTTC. The encoded protein is CASSEASGDFQETQFF.